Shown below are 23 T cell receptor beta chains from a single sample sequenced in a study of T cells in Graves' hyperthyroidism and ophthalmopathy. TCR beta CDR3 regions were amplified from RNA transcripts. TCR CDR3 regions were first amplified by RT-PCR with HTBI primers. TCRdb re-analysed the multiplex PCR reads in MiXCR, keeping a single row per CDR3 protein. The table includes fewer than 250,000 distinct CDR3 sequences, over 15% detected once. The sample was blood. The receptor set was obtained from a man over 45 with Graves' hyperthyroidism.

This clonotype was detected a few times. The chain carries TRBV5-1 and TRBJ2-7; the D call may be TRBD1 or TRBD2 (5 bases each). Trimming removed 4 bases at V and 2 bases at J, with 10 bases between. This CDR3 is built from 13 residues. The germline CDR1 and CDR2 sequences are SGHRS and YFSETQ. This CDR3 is CASSQGPTYEQYF. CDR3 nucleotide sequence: TGCGCCAGCAGCCAGGGACCGACCTACGAGCAGTACTTC.

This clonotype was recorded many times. CDR3 protein: CAWSLGLRETQYF. CDR3 sequence (DNA): TGTGCCTGGAGTTTAGGCCTACGGGAGACCCAGTACTTC. The genes are TRBV30 and TRBJ2-5; no definite D call. V lost 2 bases and J lost 5, with 12 bases in between. The CDR3 has 13 amino acids. Germline loops: CDR1 GTSNPN, CDR2 SVGIG (reference sequence).

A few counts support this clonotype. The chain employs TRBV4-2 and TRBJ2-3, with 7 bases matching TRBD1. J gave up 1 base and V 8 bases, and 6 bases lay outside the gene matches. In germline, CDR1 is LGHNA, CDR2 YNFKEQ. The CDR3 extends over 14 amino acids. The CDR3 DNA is TGTGCCAGCGGGACAGCTAGGGGCACAGATACGCAGTATTTT. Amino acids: CASGTARGTDTQYF.

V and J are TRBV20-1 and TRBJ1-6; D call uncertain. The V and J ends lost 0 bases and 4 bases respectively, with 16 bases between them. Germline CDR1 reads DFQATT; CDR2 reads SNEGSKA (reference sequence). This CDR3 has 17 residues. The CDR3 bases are TGCAGTGCTAGAGAATGGGAGGGTTTAGGTTATAATTCACCCCTCCACTTT. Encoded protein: CSAREWEGLGYNSPLHF.

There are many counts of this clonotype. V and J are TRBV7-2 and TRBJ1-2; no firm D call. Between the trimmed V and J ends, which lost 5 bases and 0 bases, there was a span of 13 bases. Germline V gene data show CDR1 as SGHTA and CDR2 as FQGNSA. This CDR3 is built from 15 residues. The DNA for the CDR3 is TGTGCCAGCAGCCTCGGAGGGCAGTCTAACTATGGCTACACCTTC. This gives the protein CASSLGGQSNYGYTF.

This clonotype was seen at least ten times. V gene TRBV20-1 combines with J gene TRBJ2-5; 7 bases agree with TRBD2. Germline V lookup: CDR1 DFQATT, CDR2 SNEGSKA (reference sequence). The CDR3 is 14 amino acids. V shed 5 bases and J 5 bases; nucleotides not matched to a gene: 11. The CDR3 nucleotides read TGCAGTGCTCAGGGCGGGAGAGGGTGGGAGACCCAGTACTTC. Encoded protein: CSAQGGRGWETQYF.

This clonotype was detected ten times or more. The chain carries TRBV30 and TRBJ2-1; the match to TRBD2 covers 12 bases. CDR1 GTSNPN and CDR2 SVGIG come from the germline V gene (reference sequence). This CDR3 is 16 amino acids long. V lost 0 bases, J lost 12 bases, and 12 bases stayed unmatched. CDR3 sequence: CAWSVGTSGPTLGQFF. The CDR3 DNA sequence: TGTGCCTGGAGTGTGGGGACTAGCGGGCCAACTCTGGGGCAGTTCTTC.

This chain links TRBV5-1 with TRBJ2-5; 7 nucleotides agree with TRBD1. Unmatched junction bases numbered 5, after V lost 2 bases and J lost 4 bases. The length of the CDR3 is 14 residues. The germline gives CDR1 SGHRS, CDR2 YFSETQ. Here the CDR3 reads CASSFRQGRETQYF. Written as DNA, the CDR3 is TGCGCCAGCAGCTTCAGACAGGGTCGAGAGACCCAGTACTTC.

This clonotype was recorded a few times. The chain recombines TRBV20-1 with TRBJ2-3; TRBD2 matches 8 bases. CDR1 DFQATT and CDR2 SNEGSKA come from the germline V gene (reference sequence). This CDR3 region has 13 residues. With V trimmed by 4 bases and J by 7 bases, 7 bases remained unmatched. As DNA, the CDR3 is TGCAGTGCTATAGCGGGGCTCACGTATACGCAGTATTTT. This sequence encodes CSAIAGLTYTQYF.

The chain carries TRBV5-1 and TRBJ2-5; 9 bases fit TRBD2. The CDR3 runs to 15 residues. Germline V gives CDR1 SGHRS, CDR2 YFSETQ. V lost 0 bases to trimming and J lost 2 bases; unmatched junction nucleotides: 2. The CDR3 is CASSLGLAEQETQYF. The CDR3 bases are TGCGCCAGCAGCTTGGGACTAGCGGAACAAGAGACCCAGTACTTC.

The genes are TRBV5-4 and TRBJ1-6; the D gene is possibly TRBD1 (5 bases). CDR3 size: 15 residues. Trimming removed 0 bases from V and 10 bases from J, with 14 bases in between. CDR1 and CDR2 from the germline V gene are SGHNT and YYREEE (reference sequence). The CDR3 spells CASSLGGRGNSPLHF. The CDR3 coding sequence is TGTGCCAGCAGCTTGGGGGGACGCGGAAACTCACCCCTCCACTTT. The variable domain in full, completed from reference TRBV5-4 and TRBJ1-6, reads ETGVTQSPTHLIKTRGQQVTLRCSSQSGHNTVSWYQQALGQGPQFIFQYYREEENGRGNFPPRFSGLQFPNYSSELNVNALELDDSALYLCASSLGGRGNSPLHFGNGTRLTVT.

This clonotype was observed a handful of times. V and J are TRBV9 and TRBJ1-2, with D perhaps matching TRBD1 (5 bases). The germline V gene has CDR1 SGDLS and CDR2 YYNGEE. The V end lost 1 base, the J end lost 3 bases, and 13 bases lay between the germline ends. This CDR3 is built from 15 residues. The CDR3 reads CASSVTQGLDYGYTF. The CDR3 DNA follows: TGTGCCAGCAGCGTAACCCAGGGCTTGGACTATGGCTACACCTTC.

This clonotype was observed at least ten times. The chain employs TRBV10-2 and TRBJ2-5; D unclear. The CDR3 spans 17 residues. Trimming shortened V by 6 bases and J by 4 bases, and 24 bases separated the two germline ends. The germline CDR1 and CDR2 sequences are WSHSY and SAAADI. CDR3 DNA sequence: TGCGCCAGCAGGCCCCGGGTGAAGGGTAATACGGGAGAGACCCAGTACTTC. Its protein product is CASRPRVKGNTGETQYF.

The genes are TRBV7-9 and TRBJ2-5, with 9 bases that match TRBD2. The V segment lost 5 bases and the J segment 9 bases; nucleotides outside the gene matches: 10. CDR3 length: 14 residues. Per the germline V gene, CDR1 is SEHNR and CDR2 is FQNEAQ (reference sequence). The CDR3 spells CASSPPSGARAQYF. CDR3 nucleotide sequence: TGTGCCAGCAGCCCACCTAGCGGGGCCCGGGCCCAGTACTTC.

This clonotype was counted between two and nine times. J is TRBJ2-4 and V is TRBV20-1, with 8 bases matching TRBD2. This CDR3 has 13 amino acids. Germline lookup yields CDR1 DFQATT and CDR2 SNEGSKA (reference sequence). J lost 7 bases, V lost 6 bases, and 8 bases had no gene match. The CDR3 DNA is TGCAGTGCCAACACTGGGACTAGGAACATTCAGTACTTC. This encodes CSANTGTRNIQYF.

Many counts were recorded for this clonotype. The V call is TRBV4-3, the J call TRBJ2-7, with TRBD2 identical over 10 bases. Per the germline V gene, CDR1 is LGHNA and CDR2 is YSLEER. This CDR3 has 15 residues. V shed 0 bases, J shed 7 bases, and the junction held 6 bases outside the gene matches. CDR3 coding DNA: TGCGCCAGCAGCCAAGAACTAGCGGGAACGAGAGAGCAGTACTTC. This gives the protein CASSQELAGTREQYF.

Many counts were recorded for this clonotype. The CDR3, as DNA: TGTGCCAGTCGATCTAGCGGCTCCTACGAGCAGTACTTC. This gives the protein CASRSSGSYEQYF. J is TRBJ2-7 and V is TRBV28, with TRBD2 matching 7 bases. This CDR3 comprises 13 residues. Germline loops: CDR1 MDHEN, CDR2 SYDVKM. V shed 9 bases, J shed 0 bases, and the junction held 5 bases outside the gene matches. The complete variable domain, with remaining parts taken from reference TRBV28 and TRBJ2-7, reads DVKVTQSSRYLVKRTGEKVFLECVQDMDHENMFWYRQDPGLGLRLIYFSYDVKMKEKGDIPEGYSVSREKKERFSLILESASTNQTSMYLCASRSSGSYEQYFGPGTRLTVT.

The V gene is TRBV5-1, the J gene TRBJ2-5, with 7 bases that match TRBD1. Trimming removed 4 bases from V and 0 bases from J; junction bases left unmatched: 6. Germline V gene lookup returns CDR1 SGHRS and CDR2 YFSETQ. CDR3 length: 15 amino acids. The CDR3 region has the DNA TGCGCCAGCAGCCCAGGGGGACAGAACCAAGAGACCCAGTACTTC. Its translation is CASSPGGQNQETQYF.

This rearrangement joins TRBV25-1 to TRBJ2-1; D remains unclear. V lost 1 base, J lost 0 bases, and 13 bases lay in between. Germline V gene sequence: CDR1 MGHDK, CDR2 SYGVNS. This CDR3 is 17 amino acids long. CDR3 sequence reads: CASSESYVRFSYNEQFF. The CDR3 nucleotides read TGTGCCAGCAGTGAATCCTATGTCAGGTTCTCCTACAATGAGCAGTTCTTC.

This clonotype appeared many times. The CDR3 DNA is TGCAGTGCTATCCGGGGTCTGGGAGGCTACACCTTC. It codes for CSAIRGLGGYTF. The V and J genes are TRBV20-1 and TRBJ1-2; no definite D call. This CDR3 has 12 residues. V gave up 4 bases and J gave up 8 bases, with 14 bases separating them. Germline-derived CDR1 and CDR2 are DFQATT and SNEGSKA (reference sequence).

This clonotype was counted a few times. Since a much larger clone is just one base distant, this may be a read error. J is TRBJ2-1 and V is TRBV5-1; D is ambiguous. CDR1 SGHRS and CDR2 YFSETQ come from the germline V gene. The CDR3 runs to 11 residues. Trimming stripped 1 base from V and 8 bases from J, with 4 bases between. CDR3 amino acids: CASSLIDEQFF. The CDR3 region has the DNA TGCGCCAGCAGCTTGATAGATGAGCAGTTCTTC.

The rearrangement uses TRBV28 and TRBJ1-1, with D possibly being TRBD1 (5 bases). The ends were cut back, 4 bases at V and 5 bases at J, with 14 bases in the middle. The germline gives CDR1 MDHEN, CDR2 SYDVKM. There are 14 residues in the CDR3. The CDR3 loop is CASSWGSGLTEAFF. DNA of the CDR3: TGTGCCAGCAGTTGGGGGTCAGGGTTAACTGAAGCTTTCTTT.

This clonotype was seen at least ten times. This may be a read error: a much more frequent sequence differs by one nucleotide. DNA for the CDR3: TGTGCCAGCAGTTTAAACCAAGAGACCCAGTACTTC. This gives the protein CASSLNQETQYF. The chain recombines TRBV12-3 or TRBV12-4 with TRBJ2-5; D is unclear. The CDR3 consists of 12 residues. V lost 2 bases and J 0 bases, leaving 1 base between the germline ends.